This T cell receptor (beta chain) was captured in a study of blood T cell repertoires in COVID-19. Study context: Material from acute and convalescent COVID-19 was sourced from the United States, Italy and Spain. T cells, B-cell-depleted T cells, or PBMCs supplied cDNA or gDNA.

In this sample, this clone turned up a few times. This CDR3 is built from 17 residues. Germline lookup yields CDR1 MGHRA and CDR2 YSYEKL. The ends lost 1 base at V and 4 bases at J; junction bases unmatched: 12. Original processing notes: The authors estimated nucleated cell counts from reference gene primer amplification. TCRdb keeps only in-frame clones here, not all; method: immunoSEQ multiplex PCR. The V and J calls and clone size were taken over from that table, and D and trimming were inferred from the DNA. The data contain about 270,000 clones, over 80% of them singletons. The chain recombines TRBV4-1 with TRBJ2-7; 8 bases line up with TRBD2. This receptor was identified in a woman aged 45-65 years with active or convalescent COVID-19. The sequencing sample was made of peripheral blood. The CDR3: CASSQGGLKREPYEQYF. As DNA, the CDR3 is TGCGCCAGCAGCCAAGGCGGTTTAAAGCGGGAGCCTTACGAGCAGTACTTC.